This T cell receptor (beta chain) was observed in a study of T cell responses to AZD1222 COVID-19 vaccine. Sequencing used immunoSEQ multiplex PCR; TCRdb keeps in-frame clones, though not all of them. This sample has 130,000 to 150,000 clones, with 80% to 90% found just once. Whole-study results and caveats: White British ancestry dominated among donors, who included more females, and clonal diversity was possibly underestimated. Baseline serostatus was positive in only six or seven AZD1222 recipients. Spike-specific TCR depth and breadth grew after two AZD1222 doses.

Germline V gene lookup returns CDR1 SGHRS and CDR2 YFSETQ. The CDR3 runs 14 residues. The V and J ends lost 2 bases and 7 bases respectively, with 13 bases between them. In the case of this clone: What it binds is unknown.

The J gene is TRBJ2-4, the V gene TRBV5-1, with D maybe TRBD1 (6 bases). The clonotype was recovered from an adult in good health. The sequencing here drew on peripheral blood, taken on day 0 of AZD1222 vaccination. Here the CDR3 reads CASSLGQSNNIQYF. The CDR3 bases are TGCGCCAGCAGCTTAGGACAGAGTAATAACATTCAGTACTTC.